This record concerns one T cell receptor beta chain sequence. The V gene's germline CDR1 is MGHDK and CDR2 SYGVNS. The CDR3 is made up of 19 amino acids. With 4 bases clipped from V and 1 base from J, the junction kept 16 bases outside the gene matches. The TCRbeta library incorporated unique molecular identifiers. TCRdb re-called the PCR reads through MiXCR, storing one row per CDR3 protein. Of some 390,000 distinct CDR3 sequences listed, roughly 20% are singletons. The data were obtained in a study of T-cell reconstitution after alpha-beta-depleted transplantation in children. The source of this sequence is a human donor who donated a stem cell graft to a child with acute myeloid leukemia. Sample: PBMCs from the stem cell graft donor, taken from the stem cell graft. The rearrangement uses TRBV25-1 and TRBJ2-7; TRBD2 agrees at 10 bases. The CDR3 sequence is CASSAGVTPTSGISYEQYF. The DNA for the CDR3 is TGTGCCAGCAGTGCCGGAGTAACACCTACTAGCGGGATTTCCTACGAGCAGTACTTC.